This TCR beta chain was observed in a study of T cells in Graves' hyperthyroidism and ophthalmopathy. Regarding the study as a whole: Blood also carried most thyroid clonotypes expanded above 0.001.

The germline CDR1 and CDR2 sequences are MDHEN and SYDVKM. The CDR3 has 15 amino acids. Trimming removed 5 bases at V and 0 bases at J, with 10 bases between. This clonotype was detected many times. The antigen remains unidentified. Amplified TCR beta CDR3 regions derived from RNA transcripts. During a first-round RT-PCR of the TCR CDR3, the HTBI primer set was used. MiXCR, run by TCRdb on the multiplex PCR reads, gives a single entry per CDR3 protein. The profile shows more than 350,000 distinct CDR3 sequences, around 13% of them singletons. The cohort's ophthalmopathy patients, a group with duration under 3 months, had a Clinical Activity Score of at least 3 and a NOSPECS grade of at least 4.

The genes are TRBV28 and TRBJ1-4; unclear D gene. The sample consisted of blood. The source of this sequence is a woman aged 25 to 39 with Graves' ophthalmopathy. In DNA form, the CDR3 reads TGTGCCAGCAGTGGGAGGGATGCAACTAATGAAAAACTGTTTTTT. Translating gives CASSGRDATNEKLFF.